The source of this T cell receptor (beta chain) is a study of vaccination effects on CD4 cells after COVID-19. With respect to this clone: What it binds is not known.

Germline CDR1 MGHRA, CDR2 YSYEKL. J was trimmed by 6 bases and V by 1 base; bases with no gene match: 4. The CDR3 covers 15 residues. Some clones are missing from TCRdb's copy, which holds only in-frame ones; the method was immunoSEQ multiplex PCR. This sample has 45,000 or so clones, with roughly four fifths found just once. Following 10 days of culture, CD4+ T cells were isolated. The clonotype originates from a human donor who had a prior SARS-CoV-2 infection. The rearrangement joins TRBV4-1 to TRBJ1-5; 9 bases agree with TRBD1. The sequences come from CD4+ T cells from PBMCs cultured without peptide, collected before COVID-19 vaccination. The CDR3 coding sequence is TGCGCCAGCAGCCAAGGGGGACAGGGCCTTCAGCCCCAGCATTTT. Translation gives CASSQGGQGLQPQHF.